The 10 T cell receptor beta chains below were found in one sample sequenced in a study of CD8 T cells in Susac syndrome (dated by TCRdb to between 2019 and 2020). The method was the immunoSEQ multiplex PCR assay. RNA was extracted with the RNeasy kit and 0.5 to 1 ug was reverse transcribed using random hexamers. TCRdb applied fastp at Q25 and MiXCR to the public reads, then kept only in-frame beta chains. Rows are unified per CDR3 protein, each entry keeping the most common DNA and genes. This sample is represented by about 180,000 distinct CDR3 sequences; approximately 94% of them were singletons. The ten most abundant clones make up approximately 0.11% of the sample. The specimen sequenced was CD4+ T cells from PBMCs. These TCRs come from a human donor with Susac syndrome.

The chain joins TRBV20-1 to TRBJ1-5; no clear D gene. Germline V lookup: CDR1 DFQATT, CDR2 SNEGSKA (reference sequence). V lost 6 bases and J 3 bases, leaving 15 bases between the germline ends. CDR3 length: 14 amino acids. The CDR3 DNA reads TGCAGTGCGGGTCGAGTCTACCTCAATCAGCCCCAGCATTTT. Translated: CSAGRVYLNQPQHF.

This clonotype occurred once. The CDR3 spells CSVEGPQGYGYTF. The CDR3 DNA reads as TGCAGCGTTGAAGGTCCTCAGGGATATGGCTACACCTTC. The chain employs TRBV29-1 and TRBJ1-2; maybe TRBD1 (5 bases). V lost 1 base to trimming and J lost 5 bases, with 11 bases between them. Germline V lookup: CDR1 SQVTM, CDR2 ANQGSEA. This CDR3 spans 13 amino acids.

Here the CDR3 DNA reads TGTGCCAGCAGCGTAAGACAGGGGAACACCGGGGAGCTGTTTTTT. Its protein product is CASSVRQGNTGELFF. V and J are TRBV9 and TRBJ2-2, with TRBD1 matching over 7 bases. With V trimmed by 1 base and J by 1 base, 1 base remained unmatched. CDR1 is SGDLS, CDR2 YYNGEE, per germline. The CDR3 sequence is 15 residues long.

V usage is TRBV24-1 and J usage is TRBJ2-1; 7 bases agree with TRBD2. The CDR3 length is 13 residues. Losses at the gene ends were 8 bases for V and 8 bases for J; bases not matched to a gene: 8. Germline CDR1 reads KGHDR; CDR2 reads SFDVKD. CDR3 coding DNA: TGTGCCACCAACAGACGACTAGCCGATGAGCAGTTCTTC. Its protein product is CATNRRLADEQFF.

J is TRBJ1-1 and V is TRBV29-1; D is unclear. V lost 1 base and J lost 11, with 11 bases in between. The CDR3 totals 11 residues. The germline V gene encodes CDR1 SQVTM and CDR2 ANQGSEA. CDR3 DNA: TGCAGCGTTGAAGGAGGGAGTGGGGCTTTCTTT. Translated: CSVEGGSGAFF.

The V and J genes are TRBV20-1 and TRBJ2-7; D gene unclear. The V end lost 3 bases, the J end lost 0 bases, and 9 bases lay between the germline ends. Per germline, CDR1 DFQATT and CDR2 SNEGSKA (reference sequence). CDR3 length: 13 residues. The CDR3 region is CSASLPSSYEQYF. CDR3 DNA: TGCAGTGCTAGTCTTCCCAGCTCCTACGAGCAGTACTTC.

The genes are TRBV14 and TRBJ2-1, with a weak D call TRBD2 (5 bases). Trimming took 0 bases from V and 11 from J, leaving 11 bases between them. Germline CDR1 reads SGHDN; CDR2 reads FVKESK. The length of the CDR3 is 13 residues. The CDR3 reads CASSQDITGKQFF. CDR3 DNA sequence: TGTGCCAGCAGCCAAGACATTACGGGGAAGCAGTTCTTC.

This rearrangement joins TRBV20-1 to TRBJ2-7; 7 bases match TRBD1. The germline V gene encodes CDR1 DFQATT and CDR2 SNEGSKA (reference sequence). Trimming at V came to 2 bases and at J to 3 bases, leaving 7 bases not matched to a gene. The length of the CDR3 is 14 residues. CDR3 amino acids: CSARTGVLGYEQYF. CDR3 DNA sequence: TGCAGTGCTAGAACAGGGGTCCTCGGCTACGAGCAGTACTTC.

The chain couples TRBV12-3 or TRBV12-4 to TRBJ2-2; 8 bases agree with TRBD2. Trimming at V came to 8 bases and at J to 5 bases, leaving 10 bases not matched to a gene. There are 15 residues in the CDR3. The CDR3 DNA follows: TGTGCCAGCTGGACCGGGGGGGGAAAAACCGGGGAGCTGTTTTTT. This sequence encodes CASWTGGGKTGELFF.

This chain links TRBV6-1 with TRBJ1-5; perhaps TRBD1 as D (5 bases). The CDR3 consists of 17 residues. Per the germline V gene, CDR1 is MNHNS and CDR2 is SASEGT. With 5 bases removed from V and 3 bases from J, the gap between germline ends came to 20 bases. The CDR3 DNA is TGTGCCAGCAGTAAGTCCCCGGGGGGGATCAACAATCAGCCCCAGCATTTT. It translates to CASSKSPGGINNQPQHF.